This TCR beta chain comes out of a study of cytomegalovirus exposure and HLA in healthy donors. V was pared by 5 bases and J by 6 bases, with 6 bases of the junction left unmatched. Germline CDR1 LNHDA, CDR2 SQIVND (reference sequence). The CDR3 length is 15 residues. Study-level points and caveats: The classifier reportedly diagnosed cytomegalovirus status with high specificity and sensitivity. Cytomegalovirus-associated status was assigned to approximately 160 TCR beta chains. The CMV antigen specificity of a few CMV-associated chains was confirmed through in vitro analysis.

On this clone itself: Its specificity is not known.

The donors were members of the validation cohort, which comprised 90 to 150 subjects and was separate from the first cohort of fewer than 700 subjects. The assay was immunoSEQ multiplex PCR, and TCRdb's table has in-frame clones only and misses some. The sample contains about 160,000 clones, approximately 89% of which appear only once. What was sequenced was PBMCs. The chain joins TRBV19 to TRBJ2-7; TRBD2 matches 14 bases. The clonotype was recovered from a woman younger than 30 in good health and CMV-seropositive. The chain's CDR3 is CASSQRTSGRPEQYF. The CDR3 nucleotides are TGTGCCAGTAGTCAAAGGACTAGCGGGAGGCCCGAGCAGTACTTC.